One and the same sample provided the 16 T cell receptor beta chains below, sequenced in a study of response to subunit inactivated influenza vaccine. One entry per CDR3 protein, called by TCRdb with MiXCR from the RT-PCR reads. The sample carries hundreds of thousands of distinct CDR3 sequences, more than 9% recorded once. This material consisted of non-naive T cells sorted from PBMCs, taken roughly 2 weeks before vaccination. These TCRs come from a man aged 50 to 59 who received an inactivated influenza vaccine.

This clonotype occurred many times. The CDR3 coding sequence is TGCGCCAGCAGCCGACTAGCGGGCACAGATACGCAGTATTTT. Protein sequence: CASSRLAGTDTQYF. The chain joins TRBV4-1 to TRBJ2-3; 9 bases agree with TRBD2. From germline, CDR1 is MGHRA and CDR2 YSYEKL. CDR3 length equals 14 residues. With V trimmed by 4 bases and J by 1 base, 0 bases remained unmatched.

There are a few counts of this clonotype. V and J are TRBV19 and TRBJ2-4; no reliable D call. The CDR3 is 15 residues long. V lost 0 bases, J lost 8 bases, and 14 bases lay in between. Germline values: CDR1 LNHDA, CDR2 SQIVND (reference sequence). The CDR3 sequence: CASSIDLGPQDIQYF. CDR3 DNA: TGTGCCAGTAGTATAGATCTCGGACCGCAAGACATTCAGTACTTC.

This clonotype appeared many times. The chain recombines TRBV12-3 or TRBV12-4 with TRBJ2-6; D gene ambiguous. The CDR3 is made up of 10 amino acids. Trimming took 5 bases from V and 9 from J, leaving 2 bases between them. CDR3 coding DNA: TGTGCCAGCAGTATCAACGTCCTGACTTTC. Protein product: CASSINVLTF.

The V gene is TRBV6-2 or TRBV6-3, the J gene TRBJ1-2; D gene unclear. Germline assignment: CDR1 MNHEY and CDR2 SVGEGT. The CDR3 has 13 residues. Trimming removed 6 bases from V and 1 base from J, with 9 bases in between. The chain's CDR3 is CASSLVNNYGYTF. The CDR3 DNA is TGTGCCAGCAGCTTGGTAAATAACTATGGCTACACCTTC.

CDR3 loop: CASSLGTGTEQYF. The CDR3 coding sequence is TGCGCCAGCAGCTTGGGGACAGGGACCGAGCAGTACTTC. The chain joins TRBV5-1 to TRBJ2-7; 8 positions match TRBD1. In germline, CDR1 is SGHRS, CDR2 YFSETQ. This CDR3 has 13 residues. The ends lost 0 bases at V and 6 bases at J; junction bases unmatched: 2.

This clonotype was recorded a few times. This sequence joins TRBV28 and TRBJ2-4; D is unclear. Germline loops: CDR1 MDHEN, CDR2 SYDVKM. V lost 2 bases to trimming and J lost 0 bases, with 11 bases between them. The CDR3 is 16 amino acids. The CDR3 sequence is CASSLGVNIAKNIQYF. CDR3 in DNA: TGTGCCAGCAGTTTAGGAGTGAATATAGCCAAAAACATTCAGTACTTC. Variable domain in full (rest from reference TRBV28 and TRBJ2-4): DVKVTQSSRYLVKRTGEKVFLECVQDMDHENMFWYRQDPGLGLRLIYFSYDVKMKEKGDIPEGYSVSREKKERFSLILESASTNQTSMYLCASSLGVNIAKNIQYFGAGTRLSVL.

A few counts support this clonotype. The V gene is TRBV29-1, the J gene TRBJ2-5; no firm D call. V dropped 4 bases and J dropped 5 bases, with 20 bases sitting between them. The CDR3 is 15 residues long. CDR1 is SQVTM and CDR2 is ANQGSEA in the germline V gene. CDR3 in amino acids: CSVGSRLASLETQYF. In DNA form, the CDR3 reads TGCAGCGTTGGTTCCAGGTTAGCCTCGCTGGAGACCCAGTACTTC. The whole variable domain, remainder taken from reference TRBV29-1 and TRBJ2-5, is SAVISQKPSRDICQRGTSLTIQCQVDSQVTMMFWYRQQPGQSLTLIATANQGSEATYESGFVIDKFPISRPNLTFSTLTVSNMSPEDSSIYLCSVGSRLASLETQYFGPGTRLLVL.

In this sample, this clonotype turned up a few times. The chain recombines TRBV20-1 with TRBJ1-6, with 7 bases matching TRBD1. The CDR3 sequence is 14 residues long. The germline V gene has CDR1 DFQATT and CDR2 SNEGSKA (reference sequence). J gave up 6 bases and V 5 bases, and 7 bases lay outside the gene matches. The CDR3 DNA follows: TGCAGTGCTGTAAGGACAGGATTTAATTCACCCCTCCACTTT. Its protein is CSAVRTGFNSPLHF.

The chain uses TRBV7-3 and TRBJ2-3; no clear D gene. V lost 4 bases, J lost 6 bases, and 11 bases lay in between. This CDR3 spans 13 amino acids. Germline CDR1 and CDR2: SGHTA and FQGTGA. CDR3 sequence: CASSYTEVDTQYF. The CDR3 region has the DNA TGTGCCAGCAGCTACACAGAGGTGGATACGCAGTATTTT.

The chain joins TRBV28 to TRBJ2-5; the match to TRBD2 covers 7 bases. Germline CDR1 is MDHEN and CDR2 is SYDVKM. V lost 3 bases, J lost 5 bases, and 21 bases stayed unmatched. CDR3 size: 19 residues. The CDR3 DNA reads TGTGCCAGCAGTTTCAACCCTGACGCGTCTAGCGGCCTCCGGGAGACCCAGTACTTC. This translates into CASSFNPDASSGLRETQYF.

The rearrangement joins TRBV10-3 to TRBJ2-5; 8 bases agree with TRBD2. Germline V gene sequence: CDR1 ENHRY, CDR2 SYGVKD. The V and J ends lost 10 bases and 5 bases, in that order; junction bases with no gene match: 6. CDR3 length: 12 amino acids. The CDR3 region is CATSGGLETQYF. CDR3 sequence (DNA): TGTGCCACCAGCGGGGGCCTGGAGACCCAGTACTTC.

This clonotype was counted at least ten times. J is TRBJ2-5 and V is TRBV20-1; 11 nucleotides match TRBD1. The CDR3 has 16 amino acids. V was pared by 3 bases and J by 0 bases, with 6 bases of the junction left unmatched. From germline, CDR1 is DFQATT and CDR2 SNEGSKA (reference sequence). This CDR3 reads CSASEGQGVNQETQYF. The CDR3, as DNA: TGCAGTGCTAGCGAGGGACAGGGGGTCAACCAAGAGACCCAGTACTTC.

Only a few counts were recorded for this clonotype. The chain employs TRBV29-1 and TRBJ2-5, with 8 bases lining up with TRBD2. Per germline, CDR1 SQVTM and CDR2 ANQGSEA. The CDR3 spans 11 residues. Trimming cost V 7 bases and J 4 bases; bases outside gene matches: 2. The CDR3 coding sequence is TGCAGCGCCCGGGAGGGAGAGACCCAGTACTTC. It translates to CSAREGETQYF.

J is TRBJ2-7 and V is TRBV4-3, with D perhaps matching TRBD1 or TRBD2 (6 bases each). V gave up 1 base and J gave up 3 bases, with 19 bases separating them. Germline CDR1 reads LGHNA; CDR2 reads YSLEER. The CDR3 runs 17 residues. CDR3 sequence reads: CASSQGPTGEGGYEQYF. CDR3 nucleotide sequence: TGCGCCAGCAGCCAAGGCCCGACAGGAGAGGGAGGCTACGAGCAGTACTTC.

This clonotype was picked up many times. V is TRBV4-3 and J is TRBJ1-4; D gene uncertain. V was cut by 0 bases and J by 15 bases, with 14 bases left in between. Looked up from germline, CDR1 is LGHNA and CDR2 is YSLEER. The CDR3 length is 13 residues. The CDR3 spells CASSQELRDQVFF. The CDR3 region has the DNA TGCGCCAGCAGCCAAGAACTGCGTGATCAGGTGTTTTTT.

The chain couples TRBV20-1 to TRBJ2-3; 12 bases map to TRBD2. V gave up 5 bases and J gave up 4 bases; unmatched junction bases: 7. CDR3 length: 15 residues. Germline values: CDR1 DFQATT, CDR2 SNEGSKA (reference sequence). CDR3 region: CSARWTSGTADTQYF. DNA for the CDR3: TGCAGTGCTCGCTGGACTAGCGGGACGGCAGATACGCAGTATTTT.